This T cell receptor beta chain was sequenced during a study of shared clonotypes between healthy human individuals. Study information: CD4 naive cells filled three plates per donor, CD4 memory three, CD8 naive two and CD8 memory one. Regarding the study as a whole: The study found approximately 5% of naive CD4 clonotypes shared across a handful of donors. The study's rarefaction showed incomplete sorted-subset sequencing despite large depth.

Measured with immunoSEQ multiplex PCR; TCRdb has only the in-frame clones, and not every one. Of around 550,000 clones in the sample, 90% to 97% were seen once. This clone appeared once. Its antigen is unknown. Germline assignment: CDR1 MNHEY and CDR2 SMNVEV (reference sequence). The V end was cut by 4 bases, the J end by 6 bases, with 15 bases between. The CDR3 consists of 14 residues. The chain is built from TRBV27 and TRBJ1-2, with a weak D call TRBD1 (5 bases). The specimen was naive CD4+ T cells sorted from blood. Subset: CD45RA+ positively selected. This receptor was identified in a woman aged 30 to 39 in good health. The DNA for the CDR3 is TGTGCCAGCAGTTCACGGGCAGGGCGGAATGGCTACACCTTC. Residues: CASSSRAGRNGYTF.